Listed below are T cell receptor beta chains from one sample, sequenced in a study of T cell repertoires in cytomegalovirus infection. One entry per CDR3 protein results from TCRdb running MiXCR on the reads. The data hold around 170,000 distinct CDR3 sequences, with more than 15% observed a single time. The specimen was CD8+ T cells from PBMCs. All receptors derive from a human donor in good health (CMV status not recorded). Some clones in this sample may be carry-over from other donors' samples. Each CDR3 is given with its conserved first and last residue. The order of the fields is V gene, clone size, J gene, D gene, CDR3 protein, CDR3 DNA. A D gene is named only where the DNA matches it firmly. Not every row has a clone size; where given, it reads once, few, many or a size class.

V: TRBV7-9
size: few
J: TRBJ2-1
D: -
CDR3: CASSSLSESSYNEQFF
DNA: TGTGCCAGCAGCTCCTTATCGGAAAGCTCCTACAATGAGCAGTTCTTC

V: TRBV9
size: -
J: TRBJ1-1
D: -
CDR3: CASSVAEGRGSEAFF
DNA: TGTGCCAGCAGCGTAGCAGAGGGAAGGGGGAGTGAAGCTTTCTTT

V: TRBV28
size: few
J: TRBJ2-5
D: -
CDR3: CASSFPRGETQYF
DNA: TGTGCCAGCAGTTTCCCTAGGGGAGAGACCCAGTACTTC

V: TRBV7-2
size: -
J: TRBJ2-3
D: TRBD2
CDR3: CASSLDIGGGWADTQYF
DNA: TGTGCCAGCAGCTTAGATATCGGGGGGGGCTGGGCAGATACGCAGTATTTT

V: TRBV28
size: few
J: TRBJ1-1
D: TRBD1
CDR3: CASSTPTGTANTEAFF
DNA: TGTGCCAGCAGTACGCCGACCGGGACAGCGAACACTGAAGCTTTCTTT

V: TRBV14
size: -
J: TRBJ1-1
D: -
CDR3: CASSQGVNWRNTEAFF
DNA: TGTGCCAGCAGCCAAGGGGTGAATTGGCGGAACACTGAAGCTTTCTTT

V: TRBV6-5
size: few
J: TRBJ2-7
D: TRBD2
CDR3: CASKRGAYEQYF
DNA: TGTGCCAGCAAGCGGGGGGCCTACGAGCAGTACTTC

V: TRBV7-8
size: -
J: TRBJ1-2
D: -
CDR3: CASSLIAGGASNYGYTF
DNA: TGTGCCAGCAGCTTAATAGCCGGCGGAGCTTCTAACTATGGCTACACCTTC

V: TRBV15
size: -
J: TRBJ1-2
D: -
CDR3: CATSREAADGYTF
DNA: TGTGCCACCAGCAGAGAAGCGGCAGATGGCTACACCTTC

V: TRBV6-6
size: -
J: TRBJ1-6
D: -
CDR3: CASSYSDVENSPLHF
DNA: TGTGCCAGCAGTTACTCAGATGTGGAGAATTCACCCCTCCACTTT

V: TRBV6-2/TRBV6-3
size: -
J: TRBJ2-7
D: -
CDR3: CASSYTPGSYEQYF
DNA: TGTGCCAGCAGTTACACTCCAGGGAGCTACGAGCAGTACTTC

V: TRBV20-1
size: -
J: TRBJ2-7
D: TRBD1
CDR3: CSARPGQGLYEQYF
DNA: TGCAGTGCTCGGCCGGGACAGGGGCTCTACGAGCAGTACTTC

V: TRBV7-6
size: few
J: TRBJ2-1
D: TRBD2
CDR3: CASSPVTSGEIEQFF
DNA: TGTGCCAGCAGTCCCGTGACTAGCGGGGAGATCGAGCAGTTCTTC

V: TRBV4-3
size: -
J: TRBJ2-5
D: -
CDR3: CASSHGSVASETQYF
DNA: TGCGCCAGCAGCCACGGGTCGGTAGCTTCGGAGACCCAGTACTTC

V: TRBV12-3/TRBV12-4
size: few
J: TRBJ1-1
D: -
CDR3: CASSPQGQIYYTEAFF
DNA: TGTGCCAGCAGCCCTCAAGGACAGATATATTACACTGAAGCTTTCTTT

V: TRBV23-1
size: once
J: TRBJ1-6
D: -
CDR3: CASSQTAKTKSSPLHF
DNA: TGCGCCAGCAGTCAAACCGCGAAGACAAAATCCTCACCCCTCCACTTT

V: TRBV7-9
size: few
J: TRBJ1-3
D: TRBD1
CDR3: CASSHPGQGATGNTIYF
DNA: TGTGCCAGCAGCCATCCGGGACAGGGGGCGACCGGAAACACCATATATTTT

V: TRBV27
size: -
J: TRBJ2-1
D: -
CDR3: CASTPGKYNEQFF
DNA: TGTGCCAGCACCCCGGGGAAGTACAATGAGCAGTTCTTC

V: TRBV12-5
size: few
J: TRBJ1-2
D: -
CDR3: CASGLAAAIGYTF
DNA: TGTGCTAGTGGTTTGGCCGCTGCCATTGGCTACACCTTC

V: TRBV6-2/TRBV6-3
size: few
J: TRBJ2-1
D: -
CDR3: CASSFTPQVQFF
DNA: TGTGCCAGCAGTTTCACACCCCAGGTGCAGTTCTTC

V: TRBV6-5
size: -
J: TRBJ2-7
D: -
CDR3: CASSYGNRAYEQYF
DNA: TGTGCCAGCAGTTACGGTAACAGGGCCTACGAGCAGTACTTC

V: TRBV7-2
size: few
J: TRBJ2-1
D: TRBD2
CDR3: CASSLQSILAGSYNEQFF
DNA: TGTGCCAGCAGCTTACAATCAATCCTAGCGGGTTCCTACAATGAGCAGTTCTTC

V: TRBV4-3
size: -
J: TRBJ1-2
D: -
CDR3: CASSQEGVVNGYTF
DNA: TGCGCCAGCAGCCAAGAGGGGGTAGTAAATGGCTACACCTTC

V: TRBV7-8
size: few
J: TRBJ1-4
D: TRBD1
CDR3: CASSPSRDRDRSEKLFF
DNA: TGTGCCAGCAGCCCGTCCCGGGACAGGGATCGAAGTGAAAAACTGTTTTTT